The clone carrying this TCR beta chain showed up many times. Combining iRepertoire HTBI primers with Arm-PCR of CDR3 regions, the authors built TCR beta libraries. TCRdb fed the multiplex PCR reads into MiXCR, producing one record per CDR3 protein. This table has over 450,000 distinct CDR3 sequences, 12% appearing once. These data originate in a study of regulatory T cells in long-lasting Graves disease. This sample's time point: newly diagnosed GD, antithyroid drugs for less than 3 months. PBMC-extracted RNA yielded the TCR library. Patients with Graves' disease were diagnosed by American Thyroid Association guidelines. The CDR3 consists of 15 residues. Trimming removed 3 bases from V and 3 bases from J, with 12 bases in between. CDR1 and CDR2 (germline): KGHDR, SFDVKD. This sample also appeared in a second study, on T cells in Graves' hyperthyroidism and ophthalmopathy. This second study notes: The primer set for the first-round RT-PCR of the TCR CDR3 was HTBI.

The chain uses TRBV24-1 and TRBJ2-3; D is ambiguous. The clonotype was recovered from a woman in her twenties or thirties with Graves disease. The input for sequencing was peripheral blood mononuclear cells (PBMCs), taken at new diagnosis, from a patient treated with antithyroid drugs. The CDR3 is CATSDPRLRTDTQYF. The CDR3 nucleotides are TGTGCCACCAGTGATCCCCGGTTGAGGACAGATACGCAGTATTTT.